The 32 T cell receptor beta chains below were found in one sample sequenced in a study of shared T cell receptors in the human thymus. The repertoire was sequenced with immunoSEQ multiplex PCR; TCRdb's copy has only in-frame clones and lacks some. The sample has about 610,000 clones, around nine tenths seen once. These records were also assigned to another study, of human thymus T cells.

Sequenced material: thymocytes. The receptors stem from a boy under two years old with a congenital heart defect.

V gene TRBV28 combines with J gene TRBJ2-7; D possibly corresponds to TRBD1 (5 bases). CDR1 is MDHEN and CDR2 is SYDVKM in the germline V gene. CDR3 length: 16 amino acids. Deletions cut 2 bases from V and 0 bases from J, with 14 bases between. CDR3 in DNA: TGTGCCAGCAGTTTAATCCGGACACTCTTCTCCTACGAGCAGTACTTC. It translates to CASSLIRTLFSYEQYF.

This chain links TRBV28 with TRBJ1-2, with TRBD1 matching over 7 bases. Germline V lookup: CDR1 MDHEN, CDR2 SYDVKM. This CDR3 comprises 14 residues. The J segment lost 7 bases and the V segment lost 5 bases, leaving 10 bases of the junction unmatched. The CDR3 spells CASSLSTGLGGYTF. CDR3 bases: TGTGCCAGCAGTCTCTCGACAGGGCTCGGTGGCTACACCTTC.

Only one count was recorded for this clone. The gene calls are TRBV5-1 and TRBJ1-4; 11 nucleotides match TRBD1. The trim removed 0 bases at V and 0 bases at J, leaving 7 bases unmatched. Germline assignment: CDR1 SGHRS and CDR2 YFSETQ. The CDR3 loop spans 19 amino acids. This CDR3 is CASSLEGQGGSSTNEKLFF. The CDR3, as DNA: TGCGCCAGCAGCTTGGAGGGACAGGGGGGGTCCTCAACTAATGAAAAACTGTTTTTT.

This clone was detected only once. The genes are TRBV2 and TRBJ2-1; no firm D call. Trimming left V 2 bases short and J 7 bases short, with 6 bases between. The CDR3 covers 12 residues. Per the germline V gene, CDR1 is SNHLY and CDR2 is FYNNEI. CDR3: CASSEHWNEQFF. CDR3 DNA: TGTGCCAGCAGTGAACACTGGAATGAGCAGTTCTTC.

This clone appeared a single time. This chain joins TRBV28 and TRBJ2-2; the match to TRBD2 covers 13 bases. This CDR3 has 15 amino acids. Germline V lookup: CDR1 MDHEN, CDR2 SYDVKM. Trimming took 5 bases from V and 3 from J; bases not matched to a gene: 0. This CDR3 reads CASSTSGRDTGELFF. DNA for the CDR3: TGTGCCAGCAGTACTAGCGGGAGGGACACCGGGGAGCTGTTTTTT.

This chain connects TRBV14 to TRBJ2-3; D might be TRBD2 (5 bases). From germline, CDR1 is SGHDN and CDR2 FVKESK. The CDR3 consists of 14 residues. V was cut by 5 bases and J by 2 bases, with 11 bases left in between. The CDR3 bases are TGTGCCAGCAGCAACCTAGCCCACACAGATACGCAGTATTTT. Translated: CASSNLAHTDTQYF.

This chain's CDR3 is CASSQRTSGNISAEQYF. For the CDR3, the DNA is TGTGCCAGCAGCCAACGGACTAGCGGGAATATATCGGCCGAGCAGTACTTC. The chain employs TRBV14 and TRBJ2-7; 12 nucleotides align to TRBD2. The V segment lost 2 bases and the J segment 6 bases; nucleotides outside the gene matches: 11. The CDR3 is 17 residues long. Looked up from germline, CDR1 is SGHDN and CDR2 is FVKESK.

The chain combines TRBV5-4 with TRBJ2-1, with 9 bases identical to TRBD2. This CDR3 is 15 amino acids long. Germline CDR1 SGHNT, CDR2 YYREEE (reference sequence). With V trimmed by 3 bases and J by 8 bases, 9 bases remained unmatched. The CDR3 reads CASSWGREGPDEQFF. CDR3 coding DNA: TGTGCCAGCAGCTGGGGGCGGGAGGGCCCCGATGAGCAGTTCTTC.

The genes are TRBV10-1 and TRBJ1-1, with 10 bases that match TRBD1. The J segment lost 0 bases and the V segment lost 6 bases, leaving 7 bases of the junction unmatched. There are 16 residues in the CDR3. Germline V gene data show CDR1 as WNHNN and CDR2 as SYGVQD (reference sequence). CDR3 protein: CASSLGQGVMNTEAFF. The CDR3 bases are TGCGCCAGCAGCCTTGGACAGGGGGTCATGAACACTGAAGCTTTCTTT.

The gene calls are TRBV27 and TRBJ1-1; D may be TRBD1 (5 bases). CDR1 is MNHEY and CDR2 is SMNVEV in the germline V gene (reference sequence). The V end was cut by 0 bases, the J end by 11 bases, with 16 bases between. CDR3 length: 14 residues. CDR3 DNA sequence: TGTGCCAGCAGTTTATCTGGTAACAGGCAGTGGGCTTTCTTT. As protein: CASSLSGNRQWAFF.

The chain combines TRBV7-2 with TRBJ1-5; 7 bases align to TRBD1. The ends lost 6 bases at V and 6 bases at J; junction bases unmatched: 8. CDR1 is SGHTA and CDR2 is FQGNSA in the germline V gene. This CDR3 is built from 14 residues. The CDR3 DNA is TGTGCCAGCAGTCCCGACAGGGTTGGTCAGCCCCAGCATTTT. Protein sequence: CASSPDRVGQPQHF. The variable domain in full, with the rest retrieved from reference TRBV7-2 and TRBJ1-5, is GAGVSQSPSNKVTEKGKDVELRCDPISGHTALYWYRQSLGQGLEFLIYFQGNSAPDKSGLPSDRFSAERTGGSVSTLTIQRTQQEDSAVYLCASSPDRVGQPQHFGDGTRLSIL.

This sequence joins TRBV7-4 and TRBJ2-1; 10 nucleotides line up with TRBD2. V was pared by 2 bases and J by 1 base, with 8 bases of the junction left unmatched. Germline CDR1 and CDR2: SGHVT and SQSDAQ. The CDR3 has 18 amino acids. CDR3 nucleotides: TGTGCCAGCAGCTTAAAAGCGGGAGGGCCCCCGTCCTACAATGAGCAGTTCTTC. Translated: CASSLKAGGPPSYNEQFF.

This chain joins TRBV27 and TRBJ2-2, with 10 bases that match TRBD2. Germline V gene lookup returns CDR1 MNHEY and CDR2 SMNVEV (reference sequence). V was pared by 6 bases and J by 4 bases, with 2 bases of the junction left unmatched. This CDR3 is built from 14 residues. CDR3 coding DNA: TGTGCCAGCAGAGCGGGGGGGGGCACCGGGGAGCTGTTTTTT. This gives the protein CASRAGGGTGELFF.

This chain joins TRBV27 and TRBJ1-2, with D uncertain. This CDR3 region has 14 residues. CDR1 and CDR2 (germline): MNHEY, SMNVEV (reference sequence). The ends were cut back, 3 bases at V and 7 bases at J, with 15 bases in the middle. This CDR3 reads CASSLRSEPVGYTF. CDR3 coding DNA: TGTGCCAGCAGTTTGAGAAGCGAGCCCGTTGGCTACACCTTC.

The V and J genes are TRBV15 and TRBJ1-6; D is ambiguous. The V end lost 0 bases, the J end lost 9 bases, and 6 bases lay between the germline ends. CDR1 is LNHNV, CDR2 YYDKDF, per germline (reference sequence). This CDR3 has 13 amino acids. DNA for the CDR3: TGTGCCACCAGCAGAGATTCCCTTTCACCCCTCCACTTT. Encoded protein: CATSRDSLSPLHF.

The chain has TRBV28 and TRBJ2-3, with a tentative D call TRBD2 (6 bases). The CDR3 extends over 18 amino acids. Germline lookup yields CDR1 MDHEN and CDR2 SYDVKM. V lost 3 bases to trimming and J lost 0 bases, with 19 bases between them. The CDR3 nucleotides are TGTGCCAGCAGTTTTGTTAGGCGGGACCCAACTAGCACAGATACGCAGTATTTT. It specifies CASSFVRRDPTSTDTQYF.

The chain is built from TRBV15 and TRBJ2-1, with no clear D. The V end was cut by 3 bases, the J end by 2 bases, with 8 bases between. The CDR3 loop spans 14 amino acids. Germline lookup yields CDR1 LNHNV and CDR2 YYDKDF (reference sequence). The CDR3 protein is CATSRVRTYNEQFF. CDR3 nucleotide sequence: TGTGCCACCAGCAGGGTCAGGACCTACAATGAGCAGTTCTTC.

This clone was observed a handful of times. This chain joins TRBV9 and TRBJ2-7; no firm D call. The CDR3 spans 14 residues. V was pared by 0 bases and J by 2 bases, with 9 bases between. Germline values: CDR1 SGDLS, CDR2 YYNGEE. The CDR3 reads CASSVDNSPYEQYF. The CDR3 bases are TGTGCCAGCAGCGTAGATAATTCTCCCTACGAGCAGTACTTC. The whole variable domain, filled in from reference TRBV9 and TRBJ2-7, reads DSGVTQTPKHLITATGQRVTLRCSPRSGDLSVYWYQQSLDQGLQFLIQYYNGEERAKGNILERFSAQQFPDLHSELNLSSLELGDSALYFCASSVDNSPYEQYFGPGTRLTVT.

The CDR3 coding sequence is TGTGCCAGCAGCCAAGGAGATTCGGTCTCGGGACTGTACAATGAGCAGTTCTTC. Protein: CASSQGDSVSGLYNEQFF. The chain couples TRBV4-2 to TRBJ2-1; perhaps TRBD2 as D (6 bases). V shed 1 base and J shed 4 bases, with 20 bases lying between them. Germline V CDR1 and CDR2: LGHNA, YNFKEQ. The CDR3 length is 18 residues.

The CDR3 DNA sequence: TGTGCCTGGAGTAGGGGGTGGAGCGGGAGGGTGTGGGAGACCCAGTACTTC. Amino acids: CAWSRGWSGRVWETQYF. The rearrangement joins TRBV30 to TRBJ2-5; 10 nucleotides line up with TRBD2. Germline CDR1 is GTSNPN and CDR2 is SVGIG (reference sequence). The trim removed 2 bases at V and 5 bases at J, leaving 14 bases unmatched. The CDR3 runs to 17 residues.

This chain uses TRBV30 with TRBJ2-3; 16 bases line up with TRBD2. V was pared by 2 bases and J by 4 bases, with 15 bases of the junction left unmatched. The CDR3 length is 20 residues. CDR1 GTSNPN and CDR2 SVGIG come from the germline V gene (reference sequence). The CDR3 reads CAWSPGTGTSGRASPDTQYF. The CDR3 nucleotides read TGTGCCTGGAGTCCCGGAACCGGGACTAGCGGGAGGGCGAGTCCAGATACGCAGTATTTT.

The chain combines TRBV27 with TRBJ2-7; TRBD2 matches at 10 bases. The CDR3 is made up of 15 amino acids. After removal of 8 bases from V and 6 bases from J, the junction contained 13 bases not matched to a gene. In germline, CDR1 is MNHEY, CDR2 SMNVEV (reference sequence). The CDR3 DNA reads TGTGCCAGCTCCCCCCCTAGCGGGAGATCCCCCGAGCAGTACTTC. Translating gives CASSPPSGRSPEQYF.

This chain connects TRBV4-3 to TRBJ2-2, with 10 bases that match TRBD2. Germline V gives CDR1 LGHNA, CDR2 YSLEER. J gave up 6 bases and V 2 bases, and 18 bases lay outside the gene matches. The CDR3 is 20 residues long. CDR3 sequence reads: CASSQPLLAGERFSPGELFF. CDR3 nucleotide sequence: TGCGCCAGCAGCCAACCTCTTCTAGCGGGGGAGCGGTTTAGTCCCGGGGAGCTGTTTTTT.

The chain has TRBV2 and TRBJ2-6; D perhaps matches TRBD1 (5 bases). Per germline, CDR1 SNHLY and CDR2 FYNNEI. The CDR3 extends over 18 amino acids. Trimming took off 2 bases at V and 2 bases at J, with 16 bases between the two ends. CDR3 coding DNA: TGTGCCAGCAGTGAACTCACAGGATACGCACCTGGGGCCAACGTCCTGACTTTC. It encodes CASSELTGYAPGANVLTF.

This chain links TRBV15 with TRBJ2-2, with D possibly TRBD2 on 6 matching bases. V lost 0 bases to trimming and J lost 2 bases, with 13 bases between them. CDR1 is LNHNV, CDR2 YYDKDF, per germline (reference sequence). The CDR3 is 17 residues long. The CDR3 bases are TGTGCCACCAGCAGAGACGGACCCGGGAGAAACACCGGGGAGCTGTTTTTT. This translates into CATSRDGPGRNTGELFF.

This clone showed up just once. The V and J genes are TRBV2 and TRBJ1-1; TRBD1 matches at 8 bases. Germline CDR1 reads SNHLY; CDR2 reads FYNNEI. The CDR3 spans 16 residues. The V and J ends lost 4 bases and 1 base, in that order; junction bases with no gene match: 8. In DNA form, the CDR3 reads TGTGCCAGCAGTGTGCGGCCGGGACAGGCGAACACTGAAGCTTTCTTT. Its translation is CASSVRPGQANTEAFF.

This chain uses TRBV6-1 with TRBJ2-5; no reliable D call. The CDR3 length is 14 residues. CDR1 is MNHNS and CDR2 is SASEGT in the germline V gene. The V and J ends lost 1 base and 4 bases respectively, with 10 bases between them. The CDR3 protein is CASSEGWLPETQYF. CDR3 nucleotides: TGTGCCAGCAGTGAAGGTTGGCTCCCAGAGACCCAGTACTTC.

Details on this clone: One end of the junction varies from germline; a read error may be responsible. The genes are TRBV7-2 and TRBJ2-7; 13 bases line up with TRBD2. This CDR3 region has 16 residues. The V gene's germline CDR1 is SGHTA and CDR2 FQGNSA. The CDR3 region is CASSLAGLAGMYEQYF. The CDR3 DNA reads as TGTGCCAGCAGCCTAGCGGGACTAGCGGGAATGTACGAGCAGTACTTC. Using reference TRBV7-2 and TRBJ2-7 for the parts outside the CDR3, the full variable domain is GAGVSQSPSNKVTEKGKDVELRCDPISGHTALYWYRQSLGQGLEFLIYFQGNSAPDKSGLPSDRFSAERTGGSVSTLTIQRTQQEDSAVYLCASSLAGLAGMYEQYFGPGTRLTVT.

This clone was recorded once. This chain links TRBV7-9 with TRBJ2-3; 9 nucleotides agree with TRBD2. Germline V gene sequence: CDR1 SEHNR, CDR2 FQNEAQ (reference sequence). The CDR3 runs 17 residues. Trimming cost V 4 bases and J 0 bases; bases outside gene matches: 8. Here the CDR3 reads CASSSCLAGESTDTQYF. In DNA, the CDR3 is TGTGCCAGCAGCTCTTGCTTAGCGGGAGAGAGCACAGATACGCAGTATTTT.

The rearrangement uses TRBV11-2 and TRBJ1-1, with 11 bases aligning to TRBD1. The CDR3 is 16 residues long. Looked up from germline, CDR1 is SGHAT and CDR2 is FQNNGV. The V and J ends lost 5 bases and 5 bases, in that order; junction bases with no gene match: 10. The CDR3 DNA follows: TGTGCCAGCAGCCCCGGACAGGGGGCGCCATCTACTGAAGCTTTCTTT. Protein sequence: CASSPGQGAPSTEAFF.

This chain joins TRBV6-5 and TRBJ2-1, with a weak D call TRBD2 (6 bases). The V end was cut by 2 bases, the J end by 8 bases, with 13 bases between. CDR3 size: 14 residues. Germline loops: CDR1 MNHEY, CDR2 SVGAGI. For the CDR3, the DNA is TGTGCCAGCAGTTACGAGGTCGGGAGATATGAGCAGTTCTTC. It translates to CASSYEVGRYEQFF.

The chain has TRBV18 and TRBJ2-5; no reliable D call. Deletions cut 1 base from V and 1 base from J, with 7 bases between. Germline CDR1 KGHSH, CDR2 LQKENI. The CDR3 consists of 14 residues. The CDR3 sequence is CASSPRSGQETQYF. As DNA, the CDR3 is TGTGCCAGCTCACCACGGTCAGGCCAAGAGACCCAGTACTTC.